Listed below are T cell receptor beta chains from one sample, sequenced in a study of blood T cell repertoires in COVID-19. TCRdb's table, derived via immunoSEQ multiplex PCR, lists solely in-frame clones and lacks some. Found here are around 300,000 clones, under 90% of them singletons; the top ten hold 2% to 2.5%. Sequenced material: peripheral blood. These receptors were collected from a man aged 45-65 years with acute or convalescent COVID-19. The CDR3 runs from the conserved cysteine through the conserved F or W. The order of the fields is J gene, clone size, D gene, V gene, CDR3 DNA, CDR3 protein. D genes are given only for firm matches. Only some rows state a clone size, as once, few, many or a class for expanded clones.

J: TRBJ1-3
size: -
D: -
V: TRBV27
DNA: TGTGCCAGCAGTTTAACAGCCTTCTCTGGAAACACCATATATTTT
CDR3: CASSLTAFSGNTIYF

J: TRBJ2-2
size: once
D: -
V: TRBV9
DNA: TGTGCCAGCAGCGTCCTACAGGGAACCGGGGAGCTGTTTTTT
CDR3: CASSVLQGTGELFF

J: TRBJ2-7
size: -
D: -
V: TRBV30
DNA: TGTGCCTGGAGTGCCCGAGGGCGAGTCGTCGACGAGCAGTACTTC
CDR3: CAWSARGRVVDEQYF

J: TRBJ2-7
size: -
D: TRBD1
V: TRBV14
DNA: TGTGCCAGCGGGACAGCCTTCTACGAGCAGTACTTC
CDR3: CASGTAFYEQYF

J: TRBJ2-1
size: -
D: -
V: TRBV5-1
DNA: TGCGCCAGCAGCATTGGGGCCATTGGCAATGAGCAGTTCTTC
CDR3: CASSIGAIGNEQFF

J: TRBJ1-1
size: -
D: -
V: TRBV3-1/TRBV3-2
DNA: TGTGCCAGCAGCCAAGATCAGGGGCCTGACACTGAAGCTTTCTTT
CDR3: CASSQDQGPDTEAFF

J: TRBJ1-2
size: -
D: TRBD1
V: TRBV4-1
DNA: TGCGCCAGCAGCCAGACAGGGGGCGCGAATGGCTACACCTTC
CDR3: CASSQTGGANGYTF

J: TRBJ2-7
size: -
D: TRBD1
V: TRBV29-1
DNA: TGCAGCTCCAGGACAGGGGACGAGCAGTACTTC
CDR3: CSSRTGDEQYF

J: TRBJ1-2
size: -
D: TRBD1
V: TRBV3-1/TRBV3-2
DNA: TGTGCCAGCAGCCACCGGGACAGGGGGCCCTATGGCTACACCTTC
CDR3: CASSHRDRGPYGYTF

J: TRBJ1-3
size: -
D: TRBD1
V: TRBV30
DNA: TGTGCCTGGAGTTGGACAGGTCGAAACACCATATATTTT
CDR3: CAWSWTGRNTIYF

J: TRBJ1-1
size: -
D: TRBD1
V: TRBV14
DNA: TGTGCCAGCAGCCCGCACAGGGGAACTGAAGCTTTCTTT
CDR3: CASSPHRGTEAFF

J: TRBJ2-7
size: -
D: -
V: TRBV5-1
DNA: TGCGCCAGCAGCTTGACTCATACCTACGAGCAGTACTTC
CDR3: CASSLTHTYEQYF

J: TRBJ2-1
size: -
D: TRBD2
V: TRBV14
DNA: TGTGCCAGCGCCGGACTAGCGGGGGCGAGCACCTACAATGAGCAGTTCTTC
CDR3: CASAGLAGASTYNEQFF

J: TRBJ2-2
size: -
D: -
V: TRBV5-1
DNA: TGCGCCAGCAGCTTTAGCGGATCCGGGGAGCTGTTTTTT
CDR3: CASSFSGSGELFF

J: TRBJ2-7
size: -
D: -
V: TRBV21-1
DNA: TGTGCCAGCAGCACGACAGGGGGCTGCGAGCAGTACTTC
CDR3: CASSTTGGCEQYF

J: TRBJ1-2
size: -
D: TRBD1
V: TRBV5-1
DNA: TGCGCCAGCAGCTTGGCACCCGACAGGGTCTATGGCTACACCTTC
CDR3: CASSLAPDRVYGYTF

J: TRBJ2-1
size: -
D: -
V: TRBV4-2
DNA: TGTGCCAGCAGCCAAGATCTCTACAATGAGCAGTTCTTC
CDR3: CASSQDLYNEQFF